The clone carrying this T cell receptor beta chain was counted ten times or more. Its antigen is not known. Each CDR3 protein is one row after TCRdb ran MiXCR on the 5' RACE reads. Counted here are approximately 260,000 distinct CDR3 sequences, roughly 5.6% occurring once; the ten biggest clones make up roughly 3.4%. This entry is derived from a study of T cells after yellow fever vaccination. General study findings and limits: Contamination of FACS-sorted repertoires by abundant clonotypes from the bulk population could occur. Reappearance after the booster was seen for most primary-vaccination clones, at 95% to 96% CD4 and 70% to 90% CD8.

The clonotype was recovered from a man aged 18 to 30 who received the YFV17D yellow fever vaccine. The sequencing here drew on CD4+ T cells sorted from PBMCs, taken on the day of the yellow fever booster vaccination.

The CDR3 DNA reads TGCAGTGCCGGTGGACAGATGATTAGCACAGATACGCAGTATTTT. The encoded protein is CSAGGQMISTDTQYF. This chain joins TRBV20-1 and TRBJ2-3, with D tentatively TRBD1 (6 bases). Between the trimmed V and J ends, which lost 6 bases and 0 bases, there was a span of 16 bases. Germline lookup yields CDR1 DFQATT and CDR2 SNEGSKA (reference sequence). The CDR3 extends over 15 amino acids.